Listed below are T cell receptor beta chains from one sample, sequenced in a study of cytomegalovirus exposure and HLA in healthy donors. Only in-frame clones appear in the TCRdb table, and some are missing; sequencing was by immunoSEQ multiplex PCR. Of 160,000 or so clones listed, 80% to 90% were seen once; the top ten hold 1.9%. Sequenced sample: PBMCs. The source is a man aged 18 to 35 in good health and CMV-seronegative. The CDR3 runs from the conserved cysteine through the conserved F or W. The order of the fields is V gene, clone size, D gene, J gene, CDR3 DNA, CDR3 protein. D genes are given only for firm matches. The size of a clone is reported for some rows only, either as once, few or many, or as a class for expanded clones.

TRBV2	.	.	TRBJ2-3	TGTGCCAGCAGAACCGAGAGGGATACGCAGTATTTT	CASRTERDTQYF
TRBV6-1	.	TRBD2	TRBJ2-1	TGTGCCAGCATTAGGACTAGCGGGAGGAATGAGCAGTTCTTC	CASIRTSGRNEQFF
TRBV2	.	TRBD1	TRBJ1-5	TGTGCCAGCTCAGGGGGAAATCAGCCCCAGCATTTT	CASSGGNQPQHF
TRBV30	.	.	TRBJ2-3	TGTGCCTCCACCTGGGCAGGGGTCACAGATACGCAGTATTTT	CASTWAGVTDTQYF
TRBV4-1	.	TRBD1	TRBJ2-7	TGCGCCAGCAGCCAACGACAGGGCAGCGAGCAGTACTTC	CASSQRQGSEQYF
TRBV6-1	few	TRBD1	TRBJ1-5	TGTGCCAGCAGCGTCTGGACAGGCCAAAATCAGCCCCAGCATTTT	CASSVWTGQNQPQHF
TRBV6-5	.	TRBD1	TRBJ2-1	TGTGCCAGCAGCCCCGACAGGGGTTCCTACAATGAGCAGTTCTTC	CASSPDRGSYNEQFF
TRBV18	.	TRBD1	TRBJ2-7	TGTGCCAGCTCACCAGGGACAGGGGCCGCAGGCGAGCAGTACTTC	CASSPGTGAAGEQYF
TRBV6-6	.	TRBD1	TRBJ1-5	TGTGCCAGCAGTCGCGGACAGGGTAGCAATCAGCCCCAGCATTTT	CASSRGQGSNQPQHF
TRBV4-3	.	TRBD2	TRBJ2-7	TGCGCCAGCAGCCAAGGGGAGGGGCCCTACGAGCAGTACTTC	CASSQGEGPYEQYF
TRBV5-4	few	TRBD1	TRBJ2-7	TGTGCCAGCAGCTGGACGACGGGACAGGGTATCTACGAGCAGTACTTC	CASSWTTGQGIYEQYF
TRBV28	.	.	TRBJ2-7	TGTGCCAGCAGATCCACGGGTTACGAGCAGTACTTC	CASRSTGYEQYF
TRBV30	.	.	TRBJ1-3	TGTGCCTGGACTCCCAGGGAGGGTCTCTCTGGAAACACCATATATTTT	CAWTPREGLSGNTIYF
TRBV7-8	.	.	TRBJ2-2	TGTGCCAGCAGCTCCCATCCCGGGGAGCTGTTTTTT	CASSSHPGELFF
TRBV29-1	once	.	TRBJ1-2	TGCAGCGTTGAAGTGGCCCTCGCCCCCTATGGCTACACCTTC	CSVEVALAPYGYTF
TRBV13	.	.	TRBJ1-3	TGTGCCAGCAGCCGGGCGGGGAAGATTGGAAACACCATATATTTT	CASSRAGKIGNTIYF
TRBV15	few	.	TRBJ1-4	TGTGCCACCAGCAGATCAGGGGCCACTAATGAAAAACTGTTTTTT	CATSRSGATNEKLFF
TRBV18	.	.	TRBJ2-7	TGTGCCAGCTCACCAAGGGAACAGGGCGAGCAGTACTTC	CASSPREQGEQYF
TRBV27	.	.	TRBJ2-7	TGTGCCAGCACTCAGGGGCCCGGAACCTACGAGCAGTACTTC	CASTQGPGTYEQYF
TRBV7-8	.	TRBD2	TRBJ2-1	TGTGCCAGCAGCTTAGTCATAAAGGGGACTAGCTATGAGCAGTTCTTC	CASSLVIKGTSYEQFF